The 28 T cell receptor delta chains given below trace back to one sample, sequenced in a study of in vitro expanded adult blood gammadelta T cells. Their specific antigens are unknown. TCRdb re-processed the 5' RACE reads using CATT. The table has over 400 delta-chain clones, 30% to 45% seen once; the top ten hold 39%. Live CD3+ TCRgammadelta+ Vgamma9+ Vdelta2+ T cells were FACS-sorted after expansion. A one-day pulse of about 0.91 uM zoledronate was given to PBMC before three washes. The cells grew for roughly 15 days in culture, receiving fresh IL-2 every 3 to 4 days. Here the sequenced sample was gamma-delta T cells from peripheral blood expanded in culture, taken from an in vitro culture stimulated with zoledronate. These receptor sequences come from an adult in good health.

Remarks on this clone: With a far larger clone one base away, a read error is the likely cause. This CDR3 is also generated by other DNA sequences in the sample. The chain joins TRDV2 to TRDJ3, with D maybe TRDD3 (5 bases). TCRdb lists no J gene, so it was determined here by aligning the DNA to germline. Germline CDR1 is GEAIGNYY and CDR2 is EKD. The CDR3 consists of 21 residues. CDR3 protein: CACDPTPWEGQNSWDTRQMFF. The CDR3 nucleotides read TGTGCCTGTGACCCGACCCCGTGGGAGGGACAAAACTCCTGGGACACACGACAGATGTTTTTC.

A few counts support this clone. A far larger clone differs by one base, so this is likely a read error. V and J are TRDV2 and TRDJ1; D gene uncertain. There are 16 residues in the CDR3. Germline lookup yields CDR1 GEAIGNYY and CDR2 EKD. The CDR3 reads CAGDTVGNPIRDKLIF. The CDR3 nucleotides read TGTGCCGGTGACACCGTAGGGAACCCAATCCGCGATAAACTCATCTTT.

Worth noting for this clone: With a far larger clone one base away, a read error is the likely cause. Distinct nucleotide sequences in the sample also encode this CDR3. The chain uses TRDV2 and TRDJ1; 8 bases are a match to TRDD3. Matching the DNA to germline supplied the J gene, which TCRdb does not give. Germline assignment: CDR1 GEAIGNYY and CDR2 EKD. CDR3 length equals 20 residues. V lost 6 bases and J lost 0; bases outside the gene matches: 23. The CDR3 reads CACSPVTGGIRTSYTDKLIF. The CDR3, as DNA: TGTGCCTGTTCGCCGGTTACTGGGGGTATACGAACCTCATACACCGATAAACTCATCTTT.

By sample fraction, this clone is large. The chain uses TRDV2 and TRDJ1; D may be TRDD3 (6 bases). The germline V gene encodes CDR1 GEAIGNYY and CDR2 EKD. This CDR3 spans 17 amino acids. Trimming took off 0 bases at V and 0 bases at J, with 16 bases between the two ends. This CDR3 reads CACDTVGGQTYTDKLIF. CDR3 nucleotides: TGTGCCTGTGACACCGTCGGGGGACAAACGTACACCGATAAACTCATCTTT.

A word on this clone: This likely traces to a read error, being one base from a far larger clone. The identical CDR3 is also encoded by other nucleotide sequences in the sample. This chain joins TRDV2 and TRDJ3, with 9 bases aligning to TRDD3. CDR3 length: 20 amino acids. CDR1 is GEAIGNYY and CDR2 is EKD in the germline V gene. CDR3 DNA sequence: TGTGCCTGTGACCTGTTACTGGGGGAGGCCCTCTCCTGGGACACACGACAGATGTTTTTC. The encoded protein is CACDLLLGEALSWDTRQMFF.

About this clone itself: One base away lies a much larger clone, so this may be a sequencing read error. Other nucleotide sequences from this sample produce the same CDR3. V and J are TRDV2 and TRDJ3; D may correspond to TRDD2 or TRDD3 (5 bases each). This CDR3 region has 18 residues. Looked up from germline, CDR1 is GEAIGNYY and CDR2 is EKD. CDR3 region: CACDTEEGFSWDTRQMFF. The CDR3 DNA reads as TGTGCCTGTGACACCGAGGAGGGATTTTCCTGGGACACTCGACAGATGTTTTTC.

The J gene is given as TRDJ4, and the V gene is not called; the table's D call, TRDD3, has no DNA check behind it. CDR3 length: 25 residues. The CDR3 loop is CSGINAEYMGSFWIRYVSCARPLIF. DNA for the CDR3: TGCAGTGGTATCAACGCAGAGTACATGGGGAGTTTTTGGATTAGGTATGTCAGCTGTGCCAGACCCCTGATCTTT.

This clone has more than one count but fewer than ten. This may stem from a read error, because a much larger clone lies one nucleotide away. Other DNA sequences in the same sample also yield this CDR3. The J gene is TRDJ1, the V gene TRDV2; 8 bases are a match to TRDD3. Germline CDR1 is GEAIGNYY and CDR2 is EKD. This CDR3 is built from 18 residues. In nucleotides, the CDR3 is TGTGCCTGTGACACCGTGGATACTGGGGGGGCTTACACTGATAAACTCATCTTT. It translates to CACDTVDTGGAYTDKLIF.

This clone was detected a few times. This sequence is one base from a far larger clone and is likely a read error. The identical CDR3 is also encoded by other nucleotide sequences in the sample. The J gene is TRDJ1, the V gene TRDV2; 10 nucleotides match TRDD3. CDR3 length: 17 amino acids. Trimming removed 1 base from V and 0 bases from J; junction bases left unmatched: 7. The germline CDR1 and CDR2 sequences are GEAIGNYY and EKD. The CDR3 region is CACDTLTGGSYTDKLIF. In DNA form, the CDR3 reads TGTGCCTGTGACACGTTGACTGGGGGATCGTACACCGATAAACTCATCTTT.

For this clone: This likely came from a read error, as a far larger clone is one base away. Other DNA sequences from this sample encode an identical CDR3 as well. J is TRDJ1 and V is TRDV2; the D is unclear. Germline values: CDR1 GEAIGNYY, CDR2 EKD. The CDR3 length is 16 residues. CDR3 protein: CACDTVGNPIRDKLIF. As DNA, the CDR3 is TGTGCATGTGACACCGTAGGGAACCCAATCCGCGATAAACTCATCTTT.

With respect to this clone: Given a much more abundant clone one base away, this may be a read error. At the DNA level, this CDR3 is encoded by other sequences in the same sample as well. The chain joins TRDV2 to TRDJ1; weak D call: TRDD3 (5 bases). The CDR3 totals 20 residues. Germline V lookup: CDR1 GEAIGNYY, CDR2 EKD. CDR3 DNA sequence: TGTGCCTGCGACACTATGTCGGGGTTAGGGGAGAAGCAGTACACTGATAAACTCATCTTT. This codes for CACDTMSGLGEKQYTDKLIF.

In the case of this clone: This likely reflects a read error, since a far larger clone is one base away. The CDR3 DNA reads as TGTGCCCGTGACACCGTTCGTCAGCGAGTAACTGAGGCTCGGTACACCGATAAACTCATCTTT. Translating it yields CARDTVRQRVTEARYTDKLIF. The rearrangement links TRDV2 to TRDJ1; D unclear. Germline V gene lookup returns CDR1 GEAIGNYY and CDR2 EKD. The length of the CDR3 is 21 residues.

About this clone itself: A read error is likely here: a far larger clone is one base away. The chain uses TRDV2 and TRDJ3, with 12 bases that match TRDD3. TCRdb offers no J gene call, so here the DNA was matched to germline to obtain one. The length of the CDR3 is 19 residues. CDR1 GEAIGNYY and CDR2 EKD come from the germline V gene. CDR3 nucleotide sequence: TGTGCCAGTGACACAACTGGGGGATACCGGACCTGGGACACCCGACAGATGTTTTTC. Translating it yields CASDTTGGYRTWDTRQMFF.

Regarding this clone: It is likely a read error: a sequence one base away is far more abundant. The chain couples TRDV2 to TRDJ1; D ambiguous. TCRdb records no J gene; here it was assigned by comparing the DNA to germline. Looked up from germline, CDR1 is GEAIGNYY and CDR2 is EKD. With 0 bases removed from V and 0 bases from J, the gap between germline ends came to 16 bases. The CDR3 loop spans 17 amino acids. The DNA of the CDR3 is TGTGCCTGTGACACCGTGTCTGCCCGCCCATACACCGATAAACTCATCTTT. Amino acid sequence: CACDTVSARPYTDKLIF.

As concerns this clone: This is likely an artifact of a read error, given a far larger clone one base away. The same CDR3 also results from other DNA sequences found in this sample. The V gene is TRDV2, the J gene TRDJ1, with a tentative D call TRDD3 (5 bases). TCRdb supplies no J gene; here it was assigned by aligning the nucleotide sequence to germline. CDR3 size: 17 residues. V lost 0 bases to trimming and J lost 0 bases, with 16 bases between them. Germline V gene data show CDR1 as GEAIGNYY and CDR2 as EKD. CDR3 sequence (DNA): TGTGCCTGTGACACCTTGGGGAACCAGGGGGACACCGATAAACTCATCTTT. Amino acids: CACDTLGNQGDTDKLIF.

With respect to this clone: This DNA's translation differs at residue 10 from TCRdb's protein, which comes from a much larger clone; a read error is likely, and the protein shown is translated from the DNA. The rearrangement joins TRDV2 to TRDJ1; D not resolved. TCRdb leaves out the J gene; it was filled in here by matching the DNA to germline. V was shortened by 0 bases and J by 4 bases, with 17 bases between the two germline ends. Per germline, CDR1 GEAIGNYY and CDR2 EKD. The CDR3 has 16 residues. The CDR3 sequence is CACDTVGNPNRDKLIF. Written as DNA, the CDR3 is TGTGCCTGTGACACCGTAGGGAACCCAAACCGCGATAAACTCATCTTT.

Note on this clone: Being one base from a much bigger clone, this may be a read error. The rearrangement links TRDV2 to TRDJ1, with D uncertain. The CDR3 runs to 16 residues. Trimming cost V 0 bases and J 0 bases, with 13 bases left between them. Germline V CDR1 and CDR2: GEAIGNYY, EKD. The CDR3 loop is CACDTIVGGYTDKLIF. The DNA of the CDR3 is TGTGCCTGTGACACCATTGTGGGAGGGTACACCGATAAACTCATCTTT.

Turning to this clone: A read error is likely here: a far larger clone is one base away. The chain carries TRDV2 and TRDJ1; 7 positions agree with TRDD3. As TCRdb names no J gene, one was assigned here on the basis of a DNA match to germline. Trimming removed 3 bases from V and 0 bases from J; junction bases left unmatched: 18. Germline CDR1 and CDR2: GEAIGNYY and EKD. The CDR3 sequence is 19 residues long. The CDR3 loop reads CACDDVLGHTPGYTDKLIF. The CDR3 DNA reads TGTGCCTGTGACGATGTACTGGGGCATACGCCCGGGTACACCGATAAACTCATCTTT.

To note about this clone: The protein TCRdb gives is from a much larger clone and does not agree with this DNA's translation at residue 4, likely a read error; the protein shown here comes from the DNA. V usage is TRDV2 and J usage is TRDJ2; D is ambiguous. Assignment of the J gene here rests on matching the DNA to germline, because TCRdb gives none. This CDR3 region has 18 residues. Germline values: CDR1 GEAIGNYY, CDR2 EKD. The CDR3 DNA is TGTGCCTGTGGCACCGTTACCGTTACCAAGACTTTGACAGCACAACTCTTCTTT. Its translation is CACGTVTVTKTLTAQLFF.

On this clone itself: A far larger clone is one base from this, pointing to a likely read error. The genes are TRDV2 and TRDJ1; 8 nucleotides agree with TRDD3. The CDR3 runs to 16 residues. Germline CDR1 reads GEAIGNYY; CDR2 reads EKD. DNA of the CDR3: TGTGCCAGTGACAGTGTACTGGGGGCCCCCACCGATAAACTCATCTTT. Amino acids: CASDSVLGAPTDKLIF.

In the case of this clone: With a much larger clone just one base away, this may be a read error. This chain uses TRDV2 with TRDJ1; a weak D match, TRDD3 (6 bases). In the absence of a J gene in TCRdb, the DNA was matched to germline to assign it here. The V gene's germline CDR1 is GEAIGNYY and CDR2 EKD. Trimming took 3 bases from V and 5 from J, leaving 15 bases between them. The CDR3 extends over 14 amino acids. The CDR3 DNA is TGTGCCTGTGACGCCCTGGGGAGTTATGATAAACTCATCTTT. It is translated as CACDALGSYDKLIF.

This clone was recorded only once. Given a far larger clone just one base away, this is likely a sequencing read error. The chain joins TRDV2 to TRDJ1; a possible D gene is TRDD3 (6 bases). Because TCRdb records no J gene, it was assigned here through a match of the DNA to germline. The CDR3 has 17 amino acids. Trimming took off 0 bases at V and 0 bases at J, with 16 bases between the two ends. CDR1 and CDR2 (germline): GEAIGNYY, EKD. The CDR3 DNA sequence: TGTGCCTGTGACACCCTGGGGAAACAGGGGGACACCGATAAACTCATCTTT. Encoded protein: CACDTLGKQGDTDKLIF.

Relative to its sample, this clone is large. The same CDR3 also results from other DNA sequences found in this sample. The chain uses TRDV2 and TRDJ1, with 9 positions matching TRDD3. The CDR3 totals 20 residues. With 0 bases clipped from V and 0 bases from J, the junction kept 16 bases outside the gene matches. Germline assignment: CDR1 GEAIGNYY and CDR2 EKD. CDR3 sequence: CACDTAGHWGTTQYTDKLIF. CDR3 coding DNA: TGTGCCTGTGACACCGCGGGGCACTGGGGGACGACGCAATACACCGATAAACTCATCTTT.

A note on this clone: A far larger clone is just one base off, so this is likely a read error. The chain couples TRDV2 to TRDJ1; TRDD3 aligns across 13 bases. The CDR3 is 18 amino acids. Germline V lookup: CDR1 GEAIGNYY, CDR2 EKD. CDR3 residues: CACDSVLGDTHITDKRIF. The DNA for the CDR3 is TGTGCCTGTGACAGCGTACTGGGGGATACGCATATCACCGATAAACGCATCTTT.

In the case of this clone: The TCRdb protein, from a much larger clone, departs from this DNA's translation at residue 5, likely by read error; the protein shown derives from the DNA. The chain recombines TRDV2 with TRDJ1; the D gene is possibly TRDD2 (5 bases). TCRdb carries no J gene annotation; the J gene was assigned here by matching the DNA with germline. This CDR3 is built from 18 residues. Germline V gives CDR1 GEAIGNYY, CDR2 EKD. V lost 3 bases, J lost 4 bases, and 26 bases lay in between. CDR3 nucleotide sequence: TGTGCCTGTGACGCCCTTCGGGGCCCGAACGGCGAGAGCGATAAACTCATCTTT. Its translation is CACDALRGPNGESDKLIF.

Note on this clone: A far bigger clonotype differs at one base, so this is likely a read error. At the DNA level, this CDR3 is encoded by other sequences in the same sample as well. This chain links TRDV2 with TRDJ1; 7 bases are shared with TRDD3. The J gene, absent from TCRdb, was called here by matching the DNA to germline. V was clipped by 0 bases and J by 5 bases; unmatched bases: 20. The CDR3 consists of 19 residues. Germline V lookup: CDR1 GEAIGNYY, CDR2 EKD. CDR3 sequence: CACDTVLGSRKGLTDKLIF. DNA of the CDR3: TGTGCCTGTGACACCGTACTGGGGTCCCGCAAGGGCCTCACTGATAAACTCATCTTT.

This clone has only one observation. With a far larger clone one base away, a read error is the likely cause. The CDR3 nucleotides read TGTGCCTGTGACCCGGTACTGGGGGAGATGTACACCGATAAACTCATCTTT. Amino acid sequence: CACDPVLGEMYTDKLIF. This chain joins TRDV2 and TRDJ1; TRDD3 aligns across 9 bases. TCRdb is silent on the J gene; assignment here came from matching the DNA to germline. With V trimmed by 3 bases and J by 0 bases, 10 bases remained unmatched. The length of the CDR3 is 17 residues. Germline V gives CDR1 GEAIGNYY, CDR2 EKD.

Turning to this clone: The protein recorded in TCRdb matches a much larger clone and deviates from this DNA's translation at residue 16, suggesting a read error; the protein here is obtained by translating the DNA. With the J gene uncalled, the V gene is TRDV2; TRDD3 is the table's D call, not checked against the DNA. This CDR3 is 18 amino acids long. From germline, CDR1 is GEAIGNYY and CDR2 EKD. DNA for the CDR3: TGTGCCTGTGACACCGTAGCGGAATGGGGGATACGCACCGATAAACGCATCTTT. Translating it yields CACDTVAEWGIRTDKRIF.